This paragraph covers one T cell receptor (beta chain) sequence. This sample is part of a study of blood T cell repertoires in COVID-19. Using immunoSEQ multiplex PCR, the repertoire was profiled, and TCRdb retains in-frame clones only, with some absent. The table lists about 250,000 clones, approximately 88% of them singletons. There are 14 residues in the CDR3. CDR1 is SGHAT and CDR2 is FQNNGV in the germline V gene. V lost 5 bases and J lost 2; bases outside the gene matches: 2. Sample: peripheral blood. The chain uses TRBV11-2 and TRBJ2-7; 11 bases are shared with TRBD1. This TCR was recovered from a woman aged 25 to 39 with COVID-19, enrolled during active disease. The CDR3: CASSPGQGAYEQYV. In nucleotides, the CDR3 is TGTGCCAGCAGCCCGGGACAGGGGGCCTACGAGCAGTACGTC.